This is a list of T cell receptor beta chains from one sample in a study of yellow fever vaccine responses in identical twins. TCRdb re-analysed the RT-PCR reads in MiXCR, keeping a single row per CDR3 protein. The sample has just over 1,000 distinct CDR3 sequences; approximately 84% are singletons. The source material was T cells from blood (PBMCs), unsorted or a sorted subset (not recorded which), sampled before or after yellow fever vaccination (not recorded which). Receptor source: a female donor who received the yellow fever vaccine. Both conserved end residues are part of each CDR3. A D gene is named only where the DNA matches it firmly. Clone size is shown for a subset of rows, as once, few, many or a class of expanded clone.

. | 14 | TRBJ2-1 | . | TRBV11-1 | TGTGCCAGCAGCTTGGGCGGAGTCTACAATGAGCAGTTCTTC | CASSLGGVYNEQFF
. | 12 | TRBJ1-1 | . | TRBV7-9 | TGTGCCAGCAGCCGATCGGGAGCTGAAGCTTTCTTT | CASSRSGAEAFF
few | 14 | TRBJ1-1 | . | TRBV4-1 | TGCGCCAGCAGCCAAGTGTGGGGTGGCACTGAAGCTTTCTTT | CASSQVWGGTEAFF
. | 15 | TRBJ2-3 | TRBD2 | TRBV11-1 | TGTGCCAGCAGAAGAAGGACTAGCGCCTCCGATACGCAGTATTTT | CASRRRTSASDTQYF
. | 15 | TRBJ1-5 | . | TRBV4-2 | TGTGCCAGCAGCCAAGATTCCACCGCTAATCAGCCCCAGCATTTT | CASSQDSTANQPQHF
. | 13 | TRBJ2-5 | . | TRBV5-1 | TGCGCCAGCAGCTTGGATATATGGGAAACCCAGTACTTC | CASSLDIWETQYF
. | 14 | TRBJ2-3 | . | TRBV7-3 | TGTGCCAGCAGCTTAACTGGGTCGACAGATACGCAGTATTTT | CASSLTGSTDTQYF
. | 14 | TRBJ2-7 | . | TRBV2 | TGTGCCAGCAGTGAACAGGGGGAGGCCTACGAGCAGTACTTC | CASSEQGEAYEQYF
. | 15 | TRBJ2-1 | . | TRBV5-8 | TGTGCCAGCCTCTCGGGACCCAGCTCCTACAATGAGCAGTTCTTC | CASLSGPSSYNEQFF
. | 14 | TRBJ1-1 | . | TRBV12-3/TRBV12-4 | TGTGCCAGCAGTTTAGACGGCGGGGGGACTGAAGCTTTCTTT | CASSLDGGGTEAFF
once | 13 | TRBJ2-5 | TRBD1 | TRBV7-3 | TGTGCCAGCAGCCGCGGACAGGGGGAGACCCAGTACTTC | CASSRGQGETQYF
. | 18 | TRBJ2-3 | TRBD2 | TRBV11-1 | TGTGCCAGCAGCTATGGACTAGCGGGAGCTGGAAGGCGAGATACGCAGTATTTT | CASSYGLAGAGRRDTQYF
. | 15 | TRBJ2-7 | . | TRBV4-2 | TGTGCCAGCAGCCAAGAGTGGAGAGTTCCCTACGAGCAGTACTTC | CASSQEWRVPYEQYF
. | 13 | TRBJ1-1 | . | TRBV7-3 | TGTGCCAGCAGCCGACACATGAACACTGAAGCTTTCTTT | CASSRHMNTEAFF
. | 15 | TRBJ2-3 | . | TRBV7-3 | TGTGCCAGCAGCTTGACGAGCGGCACCACAGATACGCAGTATTTT | CASSLTSGTTDTQYF
. | 15 | TRBJ2-5 | . | TRBV11-1 | TGTGCCAGCAGCTTAGGGTGGACAGACCAGGAGACCCAGTACTTC | CASSLGWTDQETQYF
. | 16 | TRBJ2-1 | . | TRBV4-2 | TGTGCCAGCAGCCGGGAAGGCAGCCAACACTACAATGAGCAGTTCTTC | CASSREGSQHYNEQFF
. | 13 | TRBJ2-1 | . | TRBV10-3 | TGTGCCACCGTCGGCGCCTACACAAATGAGCAGTTCTTC | CATVGAYTNEQFF
. | 16 | TRBJ2-1 | TRBD1 | TRBV6-1 | TGTGCCAGCAGTCTTGGACAGGCGAGGATAATGGATGAGCAGTTCTTC | CASSLGQARIMDEQFF
once | 12 | TRBJ1-1 | . | TRBV11-1 | TGTGCCAGCAGCTTAAGGGTCACTGAAGCTTTCTTT | CASSLRVTEAFF
. | 13 | TRBJ2-1 | . | TRBV7-3 | TGTGCCAGCAGCTTCCCGGCGGATAATGAGCAGTTCTTC | CASSFPADNEQFF
few | 16 | TRBJ2-3 | TRBD2 | TRBV4-3 | TGCGCCAGCAGCGTCCAACTAGCGGGTGGCACAGATACGCAGTATTTT | CASSVQLAGGTDTQYF
. | 13 | TRBJ2-1 | TRBD2 | TRBV7-3 | TGTGCCAGCAGCTTAATAGCGGGCAATGAGCAGTTCTTC | CASSLIAGNEQFF
. | 15 | TRBJ2-5 | TRBD2 | TRBV6-1 | TGTGCCAGCAGTCAGGGACTAGCGGGGCAAGAGACCCAGTACTTC | CASSQGLAGQETQYF
. | 13 | TRBJ2-3 | . | TRBV11-1 | TGTGCCAGCAGCGGGGTTCGAGCAGATACGCAGTATTTT | CASSGVRADTQYF
. | 15 | TRBJ2-5 | . | TRBV10-2 | TGCGCCAGCAGTGTCACCCCTCCGCCGGGTGAGACCCAGTACTTC | CASSVTPPPGETQYF
. | 13 | TRBJ1-2 | . | TRBV9 | TGTGCCAGCAGCGGTTGGGACAACTATGGCTACACCTTC | CASSGWDNYGYTF
. | 12 | TRBJ1-3 | . | TRBV29-1 | TGCAGCGCTTCTACCTCTGGAAACACCATATATTTT | CSASTSGNTIYF
. | 17 | TRBJ2-6 | . | TRBV5-5 | TGTGCCAGCAGCTTGTCAGGGACCAACTCTGGGGCCAACGTCCTGACTTTC | CASSLSGTNSGANVLTF